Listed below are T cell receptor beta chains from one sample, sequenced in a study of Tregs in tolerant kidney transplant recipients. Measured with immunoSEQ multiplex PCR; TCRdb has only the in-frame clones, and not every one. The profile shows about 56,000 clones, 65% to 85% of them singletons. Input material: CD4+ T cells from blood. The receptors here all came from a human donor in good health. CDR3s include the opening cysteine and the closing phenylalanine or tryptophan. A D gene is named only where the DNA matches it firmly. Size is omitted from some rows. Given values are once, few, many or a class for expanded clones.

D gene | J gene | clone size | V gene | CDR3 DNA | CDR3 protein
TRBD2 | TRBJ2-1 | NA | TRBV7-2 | TGTGCCAGCAGCCTCGGACTTGGGACTAGCAATGAGCAGTTCTTC | CASSLGLGTSNEQFF
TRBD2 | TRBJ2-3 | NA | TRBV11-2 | TGTGCCAGCAGCCTCACGGGACTACTTAGCACAGATACGCAGTATTTT | CASSLTGLLSTDTQYF
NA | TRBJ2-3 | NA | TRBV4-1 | TGCGCCAGCAGCCCAGTCACGGGCGGGGACTCAGATACGCAGTATTTT | CASSPVTGGDSDTQYF
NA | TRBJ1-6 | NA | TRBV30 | TGTGCCTGGACCGTACGAGGTGATTCACCCCTCCACTTT | CAWTVRGDSPLHF
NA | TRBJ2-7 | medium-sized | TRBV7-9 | TGTGCCAGCAGCTTAGGCCTGTTTTACGAGCAGTACTTC | CASSLGLFYEQYF
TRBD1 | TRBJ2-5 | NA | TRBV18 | TGTGCCAGCTCCCCGGCGACAGGGACAGAAGAGACCCAGTACTTC | CASSPATGTEETQYF
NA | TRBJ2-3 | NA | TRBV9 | TGTGCCAGCAGCGTAAGCGACCCAGGCGGGTCAGATACGCAGTATTTT | CASSVSDPGGSDTQYF
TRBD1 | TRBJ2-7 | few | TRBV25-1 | TGTGCCAGCAGTCGGGGGACAGGGGGTGGGTACGAGCAGTACTTC | CASSRGTGGGYEQYF
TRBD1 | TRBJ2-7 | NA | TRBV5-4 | TGTGCCGCCCAAAACAGGGGCTACGAGCAGTACTTC | CAAQNRGYEQYF
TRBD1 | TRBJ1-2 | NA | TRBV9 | TGTGCCAGCAGCCCAGGACTCGCAGGGGGCAACTATGGCTACACCTTC | CASSPGLAGGNYGYTF
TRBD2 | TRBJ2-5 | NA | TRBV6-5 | TGTGCCACCTCGCGGGGGGGGCAGACGGAGACCCAGTACTTC | CATSRGGQTETQYF
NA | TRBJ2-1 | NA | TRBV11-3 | TGTGCCAGCAGCCGGTCTGATGAGCAGTTCTTC | CASSRSDEQFF
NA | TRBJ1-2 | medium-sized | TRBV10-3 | TGTGCCATCAGCGCATTAGGGGCTAACTATGGCTACACCTTC | CAISALGANYGYTF
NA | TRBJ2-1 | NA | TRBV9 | TGTGCCAGCAGCGCCGACTGGAATGAGCAGTTCTTC | CASSADWNEQFF
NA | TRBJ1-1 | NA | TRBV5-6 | TGTGCCAGCAGCTTCAGGGGCGGAGCTGAAGCTTTCTTT | CASSFRGGAEAFF
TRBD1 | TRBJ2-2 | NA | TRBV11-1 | TGTGCCAGCAGCTTGGGACAGGGGAACACCGGGGAGCTGTTTTTT | CASSLGQGNTGELFF
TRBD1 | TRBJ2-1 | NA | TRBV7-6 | TGTGCCAGCAGCCCAAGGGACAGCAACAATGAGCAGTTCTTC | CASSPRDSNNEQFF
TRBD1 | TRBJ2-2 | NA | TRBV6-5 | TGTGCCAGCTGTTGGGGGCGACAGGGGGTCACCGGGGAGCTGTTTTTT | CASCWGRQGVTGELFF
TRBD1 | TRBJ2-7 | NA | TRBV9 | TGTGCCAGCAGCGGCGGACAGGGGTGGCACTACGAGCAGTACTTC | CASSGGQGWHYEQYF
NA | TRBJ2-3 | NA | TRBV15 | TGTGCCACCAGCAGGATGGGTGGGGTCGGGACAGATACGCAGTATTTT | CATSRMGGVGTDTQYF
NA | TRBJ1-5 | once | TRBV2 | TGTGCCAGCAGTGAATTGGTCCCAGGGAATCAGCCCCAGCATTTT | CASSELVPGNQPQHF
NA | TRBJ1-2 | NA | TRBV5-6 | TGTGCCAGCAGGTCCCGGTCCTTTGGCTACACCTTC | CASRSRSFGYTF
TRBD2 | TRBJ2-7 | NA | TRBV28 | TGTGCCAGCAGCATGGGCGGGAGGGCCTACGAGCAGTACTTC | CASSMGGRAYEQYF
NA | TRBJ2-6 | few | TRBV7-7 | TGTGCCAGCAGCCCCGGGGCCCCTTACTCTGGGGCCAACGTCCTGACTTTC | CASSPGAPYSGANVLTF
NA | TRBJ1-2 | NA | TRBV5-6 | TGTGCCAGCAGCCCAAACTCTAGGCGGGACTATGGCTACACCTTC | CASSPNSRRDYGYTF
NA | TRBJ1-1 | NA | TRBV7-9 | TGTGCCAGCAGCTTTCCGGGACCCTTGAACACTGAAGCTTTCTTT | CASSFPGPLNTEAFF
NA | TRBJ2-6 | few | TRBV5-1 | TGCGCCAGCATGGAACCCTCTGGGGCCAACGTCCTGACTTTC | CASMEPSGANVLTF
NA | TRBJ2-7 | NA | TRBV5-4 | TGTGCCAGCAGTTACAGCCCGGGGAATTCCTACGAGCAGTACTTC | CASSYSPGNSYEQYF
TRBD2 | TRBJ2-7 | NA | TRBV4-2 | TGTGCCAGCAGCGTCGGGGGGACCTACGAGCAGTACTTC | CASSVGGTYEQYF
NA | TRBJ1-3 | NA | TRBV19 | TGTGCCAGTAGTCCCTGGAAAGCTGGAAACACCATATATTTT | CASSPWKAGNTIYF
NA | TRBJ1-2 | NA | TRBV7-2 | TGTGCCAGCAGCTTAGCGCGGGGTGGCTACACCTTC | CASSLARGGYTF
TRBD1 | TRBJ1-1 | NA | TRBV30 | TGTGCCTGGAGTGTATGGGGTTACCCGGGACAGAACACTATGAACACTGAAGCTTTCTTT | CAWSVWGYPGQNTMNTEAFF
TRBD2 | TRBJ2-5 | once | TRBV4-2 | TGTGCCAGCAGCCAAGAGGGCGGGGGGTACCAAGAGACCCAGTACTTC | CASSQEGGGYQETQYF
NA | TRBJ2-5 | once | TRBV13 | TGTGCCAGCAGCCAACTGGGCAAGCAGACCCAGTACTTC | CASSQLGKQTQYF
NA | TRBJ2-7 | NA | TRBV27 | TGTGCCAGCACCCCGAGTGCAGGGGACAAGTCCTACGAGCAGTACTTC | CASTPSAGDKSYEQYF
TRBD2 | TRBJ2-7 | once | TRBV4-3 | TGCGCCAGCAGCCCTGGAACAGGGACTAGCGGAGCCACCGGGCAGTACTTC | CASSPGTGTSGATGQYF
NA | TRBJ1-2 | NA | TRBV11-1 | TGTGCCAGCAGCCCTGACAGAAACTATGGCTACACCTTC | CASSPDRNYGYTF
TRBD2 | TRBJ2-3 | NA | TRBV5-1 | TGCGCCAGCAGCACGGGACTAGCAGCGGGTACGCAGTATTTT | CASSTGLAAGTQYF
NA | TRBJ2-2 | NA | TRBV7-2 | TGTGCCAGCAGGTACACAGCTCTCACCGGGGAGCTGTTTTTT | CASRYTALTGELFF
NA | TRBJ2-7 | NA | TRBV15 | TGTGCCACCAGCAGAGATGTCTTGAGGGAGCAGTACTTC | CATSRDVLREQYF
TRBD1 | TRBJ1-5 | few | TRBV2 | TGTGCCAGCGGGGACCCGGGACAGGGGTCAGCCCAGCATTTT | CASGDPGQGSAQHF
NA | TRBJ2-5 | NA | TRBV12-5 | TGTGCTAGTGGTCCAAGGGAGACCCAGTACTTC | CASGPRETQYF
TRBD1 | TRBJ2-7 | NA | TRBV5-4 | TGTGCCAGCAGCTTGGCGTCAGGGGGCGGTTACGAGCAGTACTTC | CASSLASGGGYEQYF
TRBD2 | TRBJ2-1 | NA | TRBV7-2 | TGTGCCAGCAGCTCTTCGCCCGGGACTAGCGCCCCCAGGGAGCAGTTCTTC | CASSSSPGTSAPREQFF
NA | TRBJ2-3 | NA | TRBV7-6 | TGTGCCAGCAGCCCTAGGACCGACTTGCGGGCGACAGATACGCAGTATTTT | CASSPRTDLRATDTQYF